These T cell receptor beta chains were read from a single sample in a study of T cell responses to AZD1222 COVID-19 vaccine. This table comes from immunoSEQ multiplex PCR, and its TCRdb copy is limited to in-frame clones, with some not included. In the table there are around 130,000 clones, around 84% of which are singletons. The sample consisted of peripheral blood, taken on day 0 of AZD1222 vaccination. These receptor sequences come from an adult in good health. CDR3s include the opening cysteine and the closing phenylalanine or tryptophan. D genes are given only for firm matches. Not every row has a clone size; where given, it reads once, few, many or a size class.

clone size	V gene	J gene	D gene	CDR3 DNA	CDR3 protein
NA	TRBV20-1	TRBJ2-1	NA	TGCAGTGCTACTAACAATGAGCAGTTCTTC	CSATNNEQFF
once	TRBV12-3/TRBV12-4	TRBJ2-7	NA	TGTGCCAGCAGTGAATATGAGTACTACGAGCAGTACTTC	CASSEYEYYEQYF
NA	TRBV9	TRBJ1-3	NA	TGTGCCAGCAGCTCCGGAGGGGGAAACACCATATATTTT	CASSSGGGNTIYF
NA	TRBV19	TRBJ1-3	NA	TGTGCCAGTAGTTTACTCGCCTGGGGAGTTCGGAACACCATATATTTT	CASSLLAWGVRNTIYF
NA	TRBV4-3	TRBJ1-2	NA	TGCGCCAGCAGCCAAGATATCGGGACATATAACTATGGCTACACCTTC	CASSQDIGTYNYGYTF
NA	TRBV9	TRBJ2-5	NA	TGTGCCAGCAGCGGTGCAGGGACACAGGGAGAGACCCAGTACTTC	CASSGAGTQGETQYF
NA	TRBV5-4	TRBJ2-7	TRBD2	TGTGCCAGCAGCTTGTCTAGCGGCTCCTACGAGCAGTACTTC	CASSLSSGSYEQYF
NA	TRBV28	TRBJ1-1	NA	TGTGCCAGCTGCAACCCGCACTGCCTAGCTTTCTTT	CASCNPHCLAFF
once	TRBV9	TRBJ2-2	NA	TGTGCCAGCAGCGAGGGCATCACCGGGGAGCTGTTTTTT	CASSEGITGELFF
NA	TRBV9	TRBJ1-5	NA	TGTGCCAGCAGCGCTAGCGGTAATCAGCCCCAGCATTTT	CASSASGNQPQHF
NA	TRBV5-1	TRBJ1-2	TRBD1	TGCGCCAGCAGCAGGGGACAGGGAGTCATTGAGGGCTACACCTTC	CASSRGQGVIEGYTF
NA	TRBV27	TRBJ1-1	NA	TGTGCCAGCAGTATTGGGCGCTTGAACACTGAAGCTTTCTTT	CASSIGRLNTEAFF
NA	TRBV27	TRBJ2-1	NA	TGTGCCAGCAGTTTATCGGTTGGACTCTGGAATGAGCAGTTCTTC	CASSLSVGLWNEQFF
NA	TRBV28	TRBJ1-2	TRBD1	TGTGCCAGCAGGTCAGGGGGCTATGGCTACACCTTC	CASRSGGYGYTF
NA	TRBV7-2	TRBJ2-7	TRBD1	TGTGCCAGCAGCTCATTAACAGGGGGCTCCTACGAGCAGTACTTC	CASSSLTGGSYEQYF
once	TRBV7-8	TRBJ2-2	NA	TGTGCCAGCAGCTTTCGACAGTCCACCGGGGAGCTGTTTTTT	CASSFRQSTGELFF
NA	TRBV7-9	TRBJ2-7	NA	TGTGCCAGCAGCTTAGTGGTCCAGGTCGGGGAGCAGTACTTC	CASSLVVQVGEQYF
NA	TRBV29-1	TRBJ2-7	TRBD2	TGCAGCGTTGAAGAACGAGCGGGAGGGGCCTACGAGCAGTACTTC	CSVEERAGGAYEQYF
NA	TRBV24-1	TRBJ2-2	NA	TGTGCCACCAGCTACGGACAGAACACCGGGGAGCTGTTTTTT	CATSYGQNTGELFF
NA	TRBV11-3	TRBJ1-3	NA	TGTGCCAGCAGCTCGGGGGTAGGTGGAAACACCATATATTTT	CASSSGVGGNTIYF
NA	TRBV7-3	TRBJ2-3	NA	TGTGCCAGCAGCCCAGGAGGGGCGGATACGCAGTATTTT	CASSPGGADTQYF
NA	TRBV28	TRBJ1-2	NA	TGTGCCAGCAGTTTAATCGCCAGGGAGGATGGCTACACCTTC	CASSLIAREDGYTF
NA	TRBV6-2/TRBV6-3	TRBJ2-3	TRBD2	TGTGCCAGCAGCCCCCAGACTAGCGGGTTTGACACAGATACGCAGTATTTT	CASSPQTSGFDTDTQYF
NA	TRBV20-1	TRBJ2-4	TRBD1	TGCAGTGAACAGGGGCTTGACATTCAGTACTTC	CSEQGLDIQYF
NA	TRBV23-1	TRBJ2-5	NA	TGCGCCAGCACCCCTCCCCAGGAGGTCCGGGCGTGGAGGGAGACCCAGTACTTC	CASTPPQEVRAWRETQYF
few	TRBV13	TRBJ1-6	TRBD1	TGTGCCAGCAGCAGACAGGGCGTTTCACCCCTCCACTTT	CASSRQGVSPLHF
NA	TRBV7-3	TRBJ2-1	TRBD2	TGTGCCAGCAGCTTAACGGGTAGCGGGGGCCACAATGAGCAGTTCTTC	CASSLTGSGGHNEQFF
NA	TRBV6-2/TRBV6-3	TRBJ2-7	TRBD1	TGTGCCAGCAGCCGGGACAGGGGTGAGCAGTACTTC	CASSRDRGEQYF
many	TRBV4-2	TRBJ2-7	TRBD1	TGTGCCAGCAGCCAAGGACAGGGAACCTACGAGCAGTACTTC	CASSQGQGTYEQYF
NA	TRBV7-2	TRBJ2-2	NA	TGTGCCAGCAGCTTCGGGGCGAACACCGGGGAGCTGTTTTTT	CASSFGANTGELFF
NA	TRBV3-1/TRBV3-2	TRBJ1-1	NA	TGTGCCAGCAGCACCCGGACAGCTAGATACACTGAAGCTTTCTTT	CASSTRTARYTEAFF
NA	TRBV7-2	TRBJ1-1	NA	TGTGCCAGCAGCTACACCGGGACCCTCGGTGCTGAAGCTTTCTTT	CASSYTGTLGAEAFF
few	TRBV7-9	TRBJ2-7	NA	TGTGCCAGCAGCCCCGGGACAAGCTACGAGCAGTACTTC	CASSPGTSYEQYF
NA	TRBV11-2	TRBJ1-5	TRBD1	TGTGCCAGCAGCTTAGGACAGGGAGGTCAGCCCCAGCATTTT	CASSLGQGGQPQHF
few	TRBV7-2	TRBJ1-5	NA	TGTGCCAGCAGCTTAGGACTCGACAATCAGCCCCAGCATTTT	CASSLGLDNQPQHF
NA	TRBV13	TRBJ2-7	TRBD2	TGTGCCAGCAGCTCCGGACTAGCGGATTACCGTTACGAGCAGTACTTC	CASSSGLADYRYEQYF
NA	TRBV30	TRBJ1-5	NA	TGTGCCTGGAGCGATAGTCCAGAATCAAATCAGCCCCAGCATTTT	CAWSDSPESNQPQHF
NA	TRBV18	TRBJ1-1	NA	TGTGCCAGCTCACCAGCAGGGGAGAGTGAAGCTTTCTTT	CASSPAGESEAFF
NA	TRBV12-3/TRBV12-4	TRBJ2-7	TRBD1	TGTGCCAGCAGTCCGGGACAGGGGACCGAGCAGTACTTC	CASSPGQGTEQYF
NA	TRBV3-1/TRBV3-2	TRBJ2-3	NA	TGTGCCAGCAGCCAAGGAGCGGTCTCAGATACGCAGTATTTT	CASSQGAVSDTQYF
NA	TRBV18	TRBJ1-6	NA	TGTGCCAGCTCACCACCGGGACCTAGGTCACCCCTCCACTTT	CASSPPGPRSPLHF
NA	TRBV14	TRBJ1-4	TRBD1	TGTGCCAGCAGCCAAGATTTGGACAGGGAAGGGGAAAAACTGTTTTTT	CASSQDLDREGEKLFF
NA	TRBV11-2	TRBJ1-2	TRBD1	TGTGCCAGCAGCTTAGAATGGGACAGAGCGCACTATGGCTACACCTTC	CASSLEWDRAHYGYTF
NA	TRBV7-9	TRBJ1-1	TRBD1	TGTGCCAGCAGAGGTACAGGGGGCTCTGAAGCTTTCTTT	CASRGTGGSEAFF
NA	TRBV14	TRBJ1-6	NA	TGTGCCAGCAGCCAAGTCCTTGGGGTCTCCAATTCACCCCTCCACTTT	CASSQVLGVSNSPLHF
NA	TRBV5-5	TRBJ2-7	TRBD1	TGTGCCAGCAGCACCGGCCTCGGACAGGGGGCGGCTGGCTACGAGCAGTACTTC	CASSTGLGQGAAGYEQYF
NA	TRBV7-9	TRBJ1-2	NA	TGTGCCAGCAGCCAGGGAGATGGCTACACCTTC	CASSQGDGYTF
NA	TRBV10-3	TRBJ2-1	TRBD2	TGTGCCATCAGTGGGCTAGCGGGGGGGCTGTACAATGAGCAGTTCTTC	CAISGLAGGLYNEQFF
NA	TRBV5-4	TRBJ2-3	NA	TGTGCCAGCAGCTTGACGGGGGCGGATACGCAGTATTTT	CASSLTGADTQYF
NA	TRBV6-5	TRBJ2-7	NA	TGTGCCAGCTCCCGTGGGGGCCCCTACGAGCAGTACTTC	CASSRGGPYEQYF
once	TRBV2	TRBJ1-2	TRBD1	TGTGCCAGCAGTGAAGACAGGGGCAACTATGGCTACACCTTC	CASSEDRGNYGYTF
NA	TRBV6-1	TRBJ2-2	TRBD1	TGTGCCAGCAGTGATACAGGGGACACCGGGGAGCTGTTTTTT	CASSDTGDTGELFF
NA	TRBV11-3	TRBJ2-1	TRBD2	TGTGCCAGCAGCTTAGAGGGCGGGAGCTACAATGAGCAGTTCTTC	CASSLEGGSYNEQFF
NA	TRBV10-3	TRBJ1-2	NA	TGTGCCATCAGACGGACAGCCTCTAACTATGGCTACACCTTC	CAIRRTASNYGYTF